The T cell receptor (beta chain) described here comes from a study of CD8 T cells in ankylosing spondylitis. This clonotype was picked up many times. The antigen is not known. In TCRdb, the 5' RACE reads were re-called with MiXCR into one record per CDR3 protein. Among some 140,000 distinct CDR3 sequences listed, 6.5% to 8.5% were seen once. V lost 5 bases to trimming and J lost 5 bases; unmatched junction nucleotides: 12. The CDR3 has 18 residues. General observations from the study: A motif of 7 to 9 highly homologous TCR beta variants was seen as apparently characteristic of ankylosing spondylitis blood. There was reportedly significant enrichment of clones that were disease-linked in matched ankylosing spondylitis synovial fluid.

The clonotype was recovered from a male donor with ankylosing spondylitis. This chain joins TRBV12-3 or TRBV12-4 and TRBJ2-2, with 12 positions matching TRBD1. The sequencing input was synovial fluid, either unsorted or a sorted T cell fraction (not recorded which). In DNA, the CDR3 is TGTGCCAGCAGTCCTGGGTGGGGGACAGGGGGCAAGACCGGGGAGCTGTTTTTT. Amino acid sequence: CASSPGWGTGGKTGELFF.